This T cell receptor (beta chain) was retrieved from a study of response to subunit inactivated influenza vaccine. Study-wide results and caveats: After each seasonal influenza vaccination, few new T cells are recruited, the authors suggested.

This CDR3 region has 16 residues. In germline, CDR1 is SGHDT, CDR2 YYEEEE. Between the trimmed V and J ends, which lost 4 bases and 7 bases, there was a span of 21 bases. The table lists this clonotype with a few counts. Its cognate antigen is unknown. TCRdb redid the calling of the RT-PCR reads with MiXCR, one entry per CDR3 protein. This sample has hundreds of thousands of distinct CDR3 sequences, with 7.6% found just once. The input for sequencing was PBMCs from blood, taken around 2 years after vaccination. The source is a man aged 50 to 69 who received an inactivated influenza vaccine. This chain links TRBV5-6 with TRBJ2-4, with D unclear. CDR3 loop: CASSVWSSAGRNIQYF. CDR3 DNA sequence: TGTGCCAGCAGCGTGTGGTCATCCGCAGGCAGGAACATTCAGTACTTC.